This TCR beta chain was observed in a study of T cell responses to AZD1222 COVID-19 vaccine. V dropped 5 bases and J dropped 5; count of bases not matched to a gene: 13. This CDR3 contains 17 residues. CDR1 and CDR2 from the germline V gene are SGHNT and YENEEA. With regard to this clone: Its antigen remains unknown.

Study-level points and caveats: Researchers took repertoire samples only after the peak T cell response had come.

Using immunoSEQ multiplex PCR, the repertoire was profiled, and TCRdb retains in-frame clones only, with some absent. This table has tens of thousands of clones, over 75% appearing once. The sample consisted of peripheral blood, taken on day 0 of AZD1222 vaccination. The receptor comes from an adult in good health. The chain recombines TRBV11-3 with TRBJ1-5; 9 nucleotides match TRBD1. This CDR3 reads CASSPFNKQGAYQPQHF. The DNA of the CDR3 is TGTGCCAGCAGCCCGTTCAACAAACAGGGGGCTTATCAGCCCCAGCATTTT.